This entry describes one T cell receptor beta chain. Its antigen is undetermined. One junction end disagrees with the germline gene, perhaps due to a read error. Naive CD4+ cells had CD25+ Tregs removed. Study-wide findings and caveats: Tumor Tregs overlapped most with tumor, then blood, naive CD4+ cells.

Each CDR3 protein gets one entry after TCRdb re-called the 5' RACE reads with MiXCR. This sample yields some 37,000 distinct CDR3 sequences, of which around 18% are seen a single time; approximately 3% belongs to the top ten. CDR1 is SEHNR, CDR2 FQNEAQ, per germline (reference sequence). This CDR3 comprises 17 residues. This chain uses TRBV7-9 with TRBJ1-1; 7 nucleotides match TRBD1. The sample was naive CD4+ T cells sorted from a lymph node. As to subset: naive CD4+ T cells, CD4+CD45RA+CD25-. The TCR comes from a female donor with breast cancer. CDR3: CASSWPTGAVVNTETFF. The CDR3 DNA follows: TGTGCCAGCAGCTGGCCAACAGGGGCGGTAGTGAACACTGAAACTTTCTTT. Full variable domain (outside the CDR3, taken from reference TRBV7-9 and TRBJ1-1): DTGVSQNPRHKITKRGQNVTFRCDPISEHNRLYWYRQTLGQGPEFLTYFQNEAQLEKSRLLSDRFSAERPKGSFSTLEIQRTEQGDSAMYLCASSWPTGAVVNTETFFGQGTRLTVV.